Shown below are 4 T cell receptor beta chains from a single sample sequenced in a study of T cell responses to AZD1222 COVID-19 vaccine. TCRdb's table, derived via immunoSEQ multiplex PCR, lists solely in-frame clones and lacks some. The sample lists approximately 150,000 clones; about 90% were seen once. The material was peripheral blood, obtained 28 days after the second AZD1222 dose. All receptors derive from an adult who received the AZD1222 COVID-19 vaccine.

The chain combines TRBV5-1 with TRBJ1-2; TRBD1 matches 7 bases. Germline V CDR1 and CDR2: SGHRS, YFSETQ. The CDR3 is 15 amino acids. Germline trimming cut 4 bases from V and 4 bases from J; bases unmatched to any gene: 10. CDR3 amino acids: CASSTPGDSLYGYTF. The CDR3 bases are TGCGCCAGCAGCACCCCCGGGGACAGCCTCTATGGCTACACCTTC.

The V call is TRBV2, the J call TRBJ1-5; no clear D gene. The CDR3 extends over 14 amino acids. Looked up from germline, CDR1 is SNHLY and CDR2 is FYNNEI. V was cut by 3 bases and J by 2 bases, with 8 bases left in between. CDR3: CASSDKAGNQPQHF. The CDR3 coding sequence is TGTGCCAGCAGTGACAAGGCAGGCAATCAGCCCCAGCATTTT.

The V call is TRBV5-4, the J call TRBJ2-5, with 9 bases that match TRBD1. CDR1 SGHNT and CDR2 YYREEE come from the germline V gene (reference sequence). The CDR3 totals 14 residues. V trimming: 1 base; J trimming: 5 bases; junction bases outside the gene matches: 3. CDR3 DNA: TGTGCCAGCAGCTTGCCTGGACAGGGGGAGACCCAGTACTTC. It is translated as CASSLPGQGETQYF.

The chain carries TRBV25-1 and TRBJ1-4, with 9 nucleotides matching TRBD1. Trimming cost V 1 base and J 0 bases; bases outside gene matches: 3. Germline CDR1 and CDR2: MGHDK and SYGVNS. There are 17 residues in the CDR3. Written as DNA, the CDR3 is TGTGCCAGCAGTGAATGGACAGGGGTGACAACTAATGAAAAACTGTTTTTT. It specifies CASSEWTGVTTNEKLFF.